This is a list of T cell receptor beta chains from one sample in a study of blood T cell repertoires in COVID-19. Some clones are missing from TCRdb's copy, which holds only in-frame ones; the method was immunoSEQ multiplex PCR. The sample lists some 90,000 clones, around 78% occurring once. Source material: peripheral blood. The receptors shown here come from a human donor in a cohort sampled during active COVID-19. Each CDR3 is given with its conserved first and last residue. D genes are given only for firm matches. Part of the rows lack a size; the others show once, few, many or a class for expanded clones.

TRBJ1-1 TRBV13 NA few TGTGCCAGCAGCTTAGGTGCGGCGGTCCATGAAGCTTTCTTT CASSLGAAVHEAFF
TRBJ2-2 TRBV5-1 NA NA TGCGCCAGCAGCTTGGCCGCGGATTCCACCGGGGAGCTGTTTTTT CASSLAADSTGELFF
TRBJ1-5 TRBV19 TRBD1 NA TGTGCCAGTCTGGACAGGGTAGGTGTGAATCAGCCCCAGCATTTT CASLDRVGVNQPQHF
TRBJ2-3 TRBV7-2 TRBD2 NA TGTGCCAGCAGCTTAGGCGGGGGGGCCGGATATACGCAGTATTTT CASSLGGGAGYTQYF
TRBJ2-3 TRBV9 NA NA TGTGCCAGCAGCGTATTGGGGGGGCCGAGCACAGATACGCAGTATTTT CASSVLGGPSTDTQYF
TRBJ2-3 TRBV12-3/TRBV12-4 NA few TGTGCCAGCAGTGACGGGTTCACAGATACGCAGTATTTT CASSDGFTDTQYF
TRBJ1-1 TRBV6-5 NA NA TGTGCCAGCAGTTACTCGGGGCCGGATCCTGGGGAAGCTTTCTTT CASSYSGPDPGEAFF
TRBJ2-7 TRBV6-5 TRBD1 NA TGTGCCAGCAACCGGGACAGATCTACGGAGCAGTACTTC CASNRDRSTEQYF
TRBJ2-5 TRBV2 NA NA TGTGCCAGCAGCCTCGACAGTTACCAAGAGACCCAGTACTTC CASSLDSYQETQYF
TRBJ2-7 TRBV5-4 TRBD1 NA TGTGCCAGCAGCTCGGAAGGGACAGCCTACGAGCAGTACTTC CASSSEGTAYEQYF
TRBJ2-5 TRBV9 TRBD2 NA TGTGCCAGCAGCGACGGGGGGAATGTAGGGGAGACCCAGTACTTC CASSDGGNVGETQYF
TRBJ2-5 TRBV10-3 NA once TGTGCCATCAGTCGGGGGTCCAGGGAAGAGACCCAGTACTTC CAISRGSREETQYF
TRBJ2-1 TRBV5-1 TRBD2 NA TGCGCCAGCAGCTTGGTCGGGGGGGCCGATCCTGAGCAGTTCTTC CASSLVGGADPEQFF
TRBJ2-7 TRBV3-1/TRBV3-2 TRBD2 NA TGTGCCAGCAGCCGCGGGACAGGAGCGCCGGGACTAGCGGGGGTCTCCTACGAGCAGTACTTC CASSRGTGAPGLAGVSYEQYF
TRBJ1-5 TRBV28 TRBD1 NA TGTGCCAGCAGTCCGCCCCAGGGGGAAAGTCAGCCCCAGCATTTT CASSPPQGESQPQHF
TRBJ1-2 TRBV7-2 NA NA TGTGCCAGCAGCGATCTGTCAGGGCGAACTAACTATGGCTACACCTTC CASSDLSGRTNYGYTF
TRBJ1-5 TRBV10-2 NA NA TGCGCCAGCGGGAGGTTAAATCAGCCCCAGCATTTT CASGRLNQPQHF
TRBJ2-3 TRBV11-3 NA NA TGTGCCAGCAGTCTCCCCGGAGATACGCAGTATTTT CASSLPGDTQYF
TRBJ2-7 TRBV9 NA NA TGTGCCAGCAGCCCAACCGCCGGGGGAATACGCGAGCAGTACTTC CASSPTAGGIREQYF
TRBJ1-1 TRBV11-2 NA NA TGTGCCAGCAGCTTCATCGGTGGACAGCTAAACACTGAAGCTTTCTTT CASSFIGGQLNTEAFF
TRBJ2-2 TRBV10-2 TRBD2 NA TGCGCCAGCAGTGTAATTAGCGGGAGGATCGGGGAGCTGTTTTTT CASSVISGRIGELFF
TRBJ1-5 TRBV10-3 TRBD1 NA TGTGCCATCAGAGGACAGGGGAGCAATCAGCCCCAGCATTTT CAIRGQGSNQPQHF
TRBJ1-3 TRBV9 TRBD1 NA TGTGCCAGCAGCGCAACAGGGGGCTCTGGAAACACCATATATTTT CASSATGGSGNTIYF
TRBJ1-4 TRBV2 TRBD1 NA TGTGCCAGGTCCACGACAGGGAGCTCAGGGGGGAATGAAAAACTGTTTTTT CARSTTGSSGGNEKLFF
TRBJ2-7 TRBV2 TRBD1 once TGTGCCAGCAGTGGCCCGGGACAGGGAGTGTACGAGCAGTACTTC CASSGPGQGVYEQYF
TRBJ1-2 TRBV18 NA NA TGTGCCAGCTCACCACGGAGGGGCGATGGCTACACCTTC CASSPRRGDGYTF
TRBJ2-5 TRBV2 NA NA TGTGCCAGCAGTGTCCTATTTCAAGAGACCCAGTACTTC CASSVLFQETQYF